This TCR beta chain emerged from a study of OX40 agonist ivuxolimab in advanced cancers. Overall study context: Earlier anti-PD-1, anti-PD-L1 or anti-CTLA-4 therapy was permitted; roughly 40% had received some.

The repertoire was sequenced with immunoSEQ multiplex PCR; TCRdb's copy has only in-frame clones and lacks some. Of tens of thousands of clones in the sample, 70% to 90% are singletons; the top ten hold 0.35%. The V gene lost 5 bases and the J gene lost 0 bases, with 8 bases spanning the gap. Germline V gene data show CDR1 as MGHRA and CDR2 as YSYEKL. The CDR3 has 14 amino acids. This TCR was recovered from an adult with an advanced solid tumor such as melanoma, head and neck, liver or kidney cancer. The material was CD4+ or CD8+ T cells sorted from blood, obtained in a trial of the OX40 agonist ivuxolimab. The chain has TRBV4-1 and TRBJ1-3; D call uncertain. The CDR3 coding sequence is TGCGCCAGCAGCAGCTTGAGCTCTGGAAACACCATATATTTT. Its translation is CASSSLSSGNTIYF.